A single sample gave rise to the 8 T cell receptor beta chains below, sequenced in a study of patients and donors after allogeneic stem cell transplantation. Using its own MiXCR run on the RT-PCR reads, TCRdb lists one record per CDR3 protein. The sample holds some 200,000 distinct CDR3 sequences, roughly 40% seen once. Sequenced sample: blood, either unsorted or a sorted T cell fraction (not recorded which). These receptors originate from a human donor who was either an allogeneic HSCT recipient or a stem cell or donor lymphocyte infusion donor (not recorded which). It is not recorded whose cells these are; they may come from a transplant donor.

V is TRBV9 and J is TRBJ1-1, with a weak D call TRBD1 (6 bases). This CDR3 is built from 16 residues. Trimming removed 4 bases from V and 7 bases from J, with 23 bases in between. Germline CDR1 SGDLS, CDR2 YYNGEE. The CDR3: CASSTSQGRVKNEAFF. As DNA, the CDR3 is TGTGCCAGCAGCACTTCACAGGGAAGGGTCAAAAATGAAGCTTTCTTT. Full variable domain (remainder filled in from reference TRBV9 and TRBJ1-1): DSGVTQTPKHLITATGQRVTLRCSPRSGDLSVYWYQQSLDQGLQFLIQYYNGEERAKGNILERFSAQQFPDLHSELNLSSLELGDSALYFCASSTSQGRVKNEAFFGQGTRLTVV.

The CDR3 nucleotides read TGTGCCATCAGTGAGTCGGATAGGTATGAGACTGAAGCTTTCTTT. This gives the protein CAISESDRYETEAFF. The genes are TRBV10-3 and TRBJ1-1; D unclear. Germline V lookup: CDR1 ENHRY, CDR2 SYGVKD. Trimming cost V 0 bases and J 5 bases, with 13 bases left between them. This CDR3 has 15 amino acids.

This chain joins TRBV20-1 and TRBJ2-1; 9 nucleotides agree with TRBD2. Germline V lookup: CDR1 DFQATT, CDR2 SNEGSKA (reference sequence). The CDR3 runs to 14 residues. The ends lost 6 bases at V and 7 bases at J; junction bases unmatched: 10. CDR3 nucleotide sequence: TGCAGTGCCGTGGTAGGGCTAGCGGGAAATGAGCAGTTCTTC. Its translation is CSAVVGLAGNEQFF.

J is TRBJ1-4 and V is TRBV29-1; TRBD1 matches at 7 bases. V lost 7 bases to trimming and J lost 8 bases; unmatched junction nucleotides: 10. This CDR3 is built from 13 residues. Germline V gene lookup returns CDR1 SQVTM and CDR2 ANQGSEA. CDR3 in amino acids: CSAMTGKREKLFF. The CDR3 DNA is TGCAGCGCAATGACAGGGAAAAGGGAAAAACTGTTTTTT.

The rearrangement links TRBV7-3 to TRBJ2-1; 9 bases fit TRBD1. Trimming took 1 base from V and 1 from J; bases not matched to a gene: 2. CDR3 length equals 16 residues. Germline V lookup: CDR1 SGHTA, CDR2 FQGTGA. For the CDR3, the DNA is TGTGCCAGCAGCTTAAAGGGACAGGGATCCTACAATGAGCAGTTCTTC. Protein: CASSLKGQGSYNEQFF. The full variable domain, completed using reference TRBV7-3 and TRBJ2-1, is GAGVSQTPSNKVTEKGKYVELRCDPISGHTALYWYRQSLGQGPEFLIYFQGTGAADDSGLPNDRFFAVRPEGSVSTLKIQRTERGDSAVYLCASSLKGQGSYNEQFFGPGTRLTVL.

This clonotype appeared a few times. CDR3 loop: CASSPGGVLYEQYF. DNA of the CDR3: TGTGCCAGCAGCCCGGGCGGGGTTCTGTACGAGCAGTACTTC. V gene TRBV28 combines with J gene TRBJ2-7; a weak D match, TRBD2 (6 bases). Trimming removed 6 bases from V and 4 bases from J, with 16 bases in between. CDR1 MDHEN and CDR2 SYDVKM come from the germline V gene. The CDR3 sequence is 14 residues long.

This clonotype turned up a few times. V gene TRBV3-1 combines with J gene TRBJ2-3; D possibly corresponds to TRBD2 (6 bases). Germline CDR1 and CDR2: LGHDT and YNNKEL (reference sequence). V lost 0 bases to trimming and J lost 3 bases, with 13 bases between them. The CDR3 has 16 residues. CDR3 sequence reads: CASSQEGAGGTDTQYF. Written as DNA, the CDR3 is TGTGCCAGCAGCCAAGAAGGAGCGGGTGGAACAGATACGCAGTATTTT.

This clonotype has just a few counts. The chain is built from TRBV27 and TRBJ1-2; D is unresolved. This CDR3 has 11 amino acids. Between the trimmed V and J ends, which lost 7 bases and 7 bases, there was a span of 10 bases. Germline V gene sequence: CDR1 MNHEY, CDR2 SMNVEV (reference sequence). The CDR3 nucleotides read TGTGCCAGCACCGCCGGGTTTGGCTACACCTTC. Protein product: CASTAGFGYTF.